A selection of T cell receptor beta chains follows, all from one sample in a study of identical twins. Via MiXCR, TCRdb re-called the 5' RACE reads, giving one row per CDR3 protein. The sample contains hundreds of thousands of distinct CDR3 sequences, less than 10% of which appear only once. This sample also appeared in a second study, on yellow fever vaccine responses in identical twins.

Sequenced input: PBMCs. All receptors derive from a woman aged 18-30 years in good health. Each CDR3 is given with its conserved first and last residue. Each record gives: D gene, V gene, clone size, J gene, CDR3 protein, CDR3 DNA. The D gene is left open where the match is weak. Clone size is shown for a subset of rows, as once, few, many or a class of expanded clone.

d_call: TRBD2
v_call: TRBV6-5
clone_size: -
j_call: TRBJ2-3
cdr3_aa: CASSYISGGARRDTQYF
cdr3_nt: TGTGCCAGCAGTTACATCAGCGGGGGGGCCCGAAGAGATACGCAGTATTTT

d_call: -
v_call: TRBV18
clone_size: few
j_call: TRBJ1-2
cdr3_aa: CASSPYSQGPYGYTF
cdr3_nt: TGTGCCAGCTCACCCTACTCTCAGGGGCCTTATGGCTACACCTTC

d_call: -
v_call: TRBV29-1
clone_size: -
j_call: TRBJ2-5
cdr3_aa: CSVDGGLQETQYF
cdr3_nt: TGCAGCGTTGACGGGGGGCTTCAAGAGACCCAGTACTTC

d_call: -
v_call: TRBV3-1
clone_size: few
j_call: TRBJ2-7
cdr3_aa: CASSPRGSTVEQYF
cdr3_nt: TGTGCCAGCAGCCCTAGGGGATCTACGGTCGAGCAGTACTTC

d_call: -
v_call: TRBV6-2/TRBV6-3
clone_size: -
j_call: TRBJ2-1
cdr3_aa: CASSYPLGVSSYNEQFF
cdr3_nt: TGTGCCAGCAGTTACCCCCTCGGTGTTAGCTCCTACAATGAGCAGTTCTTC

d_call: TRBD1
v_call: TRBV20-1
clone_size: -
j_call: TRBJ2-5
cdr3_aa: CSASRGRPPFQETQYF
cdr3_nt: TGCAGTGCTAGCAGGGGGCGGCCCCCTTTCCAAGAGACCCAGTACTTC

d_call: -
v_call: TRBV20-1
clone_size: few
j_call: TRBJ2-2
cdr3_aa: CSASVRASTNTGELFF
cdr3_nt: TGCAGTGCTAGTGTAAGGGCGAGTACGAACACCGGGGAGCTGTTTTTT

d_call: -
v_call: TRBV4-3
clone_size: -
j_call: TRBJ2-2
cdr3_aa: CASSPSGTNTGELFF
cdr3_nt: TGCGCCAGCAGCCCAAGCGGAACGAACACCGGGGAGCTGTTTTTT

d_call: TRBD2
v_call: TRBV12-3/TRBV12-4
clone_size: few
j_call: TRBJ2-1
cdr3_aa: CASSLKVGGTSGYNEQFF
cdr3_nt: TGTGCCAGCAGTTTAAAGGTTGGCGGGACTAGCGGGTACAATGAGCAGTTCTTC

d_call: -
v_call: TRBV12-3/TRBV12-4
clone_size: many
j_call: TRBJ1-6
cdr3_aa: CASTAVGPLHF
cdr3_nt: TGTGCCAGCACTGCAGTAGGGCCCCTCCACTTT

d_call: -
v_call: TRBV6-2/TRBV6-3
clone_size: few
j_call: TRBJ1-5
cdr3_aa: CASSYFPRGSQSPQHF
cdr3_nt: TGTGCCAGCAGTTACTTTCCCCGAGGGAGCCAATCGCCCCAGCATTTT

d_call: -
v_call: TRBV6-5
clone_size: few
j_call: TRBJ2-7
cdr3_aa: CASSIPGHLEQYF
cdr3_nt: TGTGCCAGCAGTATACCGGGACACCTAGAGCAGTACTTC

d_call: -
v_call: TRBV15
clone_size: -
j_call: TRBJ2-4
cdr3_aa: CATSRQGKVKDIQYF
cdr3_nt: TGTGCCACCAGCAGACAGGGGAAAGTTAAGGACATTCAGTACTTC

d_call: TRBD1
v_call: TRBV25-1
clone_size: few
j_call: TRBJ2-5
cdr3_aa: CASSELGGDFQETQYF
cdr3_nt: TGTGCCAGCAGTGAATTAGGGGGCGACTTTCAAGAGACCCAGTACTTC

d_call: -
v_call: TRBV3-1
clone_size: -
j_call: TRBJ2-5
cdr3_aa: CASSNRAEETQYF
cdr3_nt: TGTGCCAGCAGCAACCGGGCGGAAGAGACCCAGTACTTC

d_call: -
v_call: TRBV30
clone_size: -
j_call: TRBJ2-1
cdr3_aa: CAWSANEQFF
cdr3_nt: TGTGCCTGGAGTGCTAATGAGCAGTTCTTC

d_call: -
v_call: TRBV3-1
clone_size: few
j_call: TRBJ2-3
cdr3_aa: CASSQSAHIDTQYF
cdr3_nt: TGTGCCAGCAGCCAATCAGCGCACATCGATACGCAGTATTTT

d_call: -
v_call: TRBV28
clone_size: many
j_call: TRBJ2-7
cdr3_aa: CASTGSTYEQYF
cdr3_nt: TGTGCCAGCACCGGATCTACCTACGAGCAGTACTTC

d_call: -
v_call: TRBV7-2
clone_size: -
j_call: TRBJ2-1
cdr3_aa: CASSLAMPTGFEQFF
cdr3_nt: TGTGCCAGCAGCTTAGCCATGCCTACCGGGTTTGAGCAGTTCTTC

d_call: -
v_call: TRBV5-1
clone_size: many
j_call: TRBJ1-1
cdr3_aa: CASIIEAAEAFF
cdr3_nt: TGCGCCAGCATTATAGAAGCAGCTGAAGCTTTCTTT

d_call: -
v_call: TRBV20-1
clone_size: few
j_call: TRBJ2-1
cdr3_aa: CSAPAPNNEQFF
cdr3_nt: TGCAGTGCACCAGCACCGAACAATGAGCAGTTCTTC

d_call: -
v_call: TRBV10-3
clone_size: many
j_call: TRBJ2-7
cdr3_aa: CAISVQGTHEQYF
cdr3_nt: TGTGCCATCAGCGTACAGGGAACCCACGAGCAGTACTTC

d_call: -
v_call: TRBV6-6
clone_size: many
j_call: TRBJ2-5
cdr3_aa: CASSYSVLETQYF
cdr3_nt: TGTGCCAGCAGTTACTCGGTATTGGAGACCCAGTACTTC

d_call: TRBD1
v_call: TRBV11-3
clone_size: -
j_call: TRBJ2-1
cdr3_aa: CASSLGRGPYNEQFF
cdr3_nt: TGTGCCAGCAGCTTAGGCAGGGGGCCGTATAATGAGCAGTTCTTC

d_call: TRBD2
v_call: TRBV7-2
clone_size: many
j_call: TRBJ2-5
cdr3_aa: CASSTGGGGETQYF
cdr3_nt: TGTGCCAGCAGCACCGGGGGGGGTGGAGAGACCCAGTACTTC

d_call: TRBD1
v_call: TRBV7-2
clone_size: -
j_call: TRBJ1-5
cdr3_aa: CASRTGQGSNQPQHF
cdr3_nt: TGTGCCAGCAGGACGGGACAGGGGAGCAATCAGCCCCAGCATTTT

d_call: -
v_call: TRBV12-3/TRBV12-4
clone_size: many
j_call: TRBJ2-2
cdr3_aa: CASSFGQGRAGELFF
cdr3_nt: TGTGCCAGCAGTTTTGGCCAGGGTAGGGCCGGGGAGCTGTTTTTT

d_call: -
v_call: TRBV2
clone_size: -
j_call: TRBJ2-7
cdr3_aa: CASSETNGPTNEQYF
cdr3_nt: TGTGCCAGCAGTGAGACTAACGGACCGACCAACGAGCAGTACTTC

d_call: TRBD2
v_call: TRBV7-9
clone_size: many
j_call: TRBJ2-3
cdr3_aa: CASSSPREAGGRDTQYF
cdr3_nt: TGTGCCAGCAGCTCCCCCCGGGAAGCGGGGGGGCGAGATACGCAGTATTTT

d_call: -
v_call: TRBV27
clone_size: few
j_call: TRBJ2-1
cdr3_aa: CASRLGSSDRNEQFF
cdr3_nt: TGTGCCAGCAGGCTCGGATCTAGCGACCGCAATGAGCAGTTCTTC

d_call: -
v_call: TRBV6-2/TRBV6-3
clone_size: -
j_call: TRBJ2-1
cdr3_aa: CASTQIRHSEQFF
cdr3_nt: TGTGCCAGCACCCAGATCCGTCACTCGGAGCAGTTCTTC

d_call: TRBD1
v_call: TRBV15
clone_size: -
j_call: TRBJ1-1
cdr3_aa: CATSRGGDRLNTEAFF
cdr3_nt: TGTGCCACCAGCAGAGGGGGGGACAGATTGAACACTGAAGCTTTCTTT

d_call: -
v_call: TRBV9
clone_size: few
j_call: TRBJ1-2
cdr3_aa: CASGPGRVAWRYGYTF
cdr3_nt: TGTGCCAGCGGCCCGGGGAGGGTCGCGTGGCGGTATGGCTACACCTTC

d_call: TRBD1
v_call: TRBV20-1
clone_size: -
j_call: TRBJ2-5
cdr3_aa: CSARPGGTEQETQYF
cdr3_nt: TGCAGTGCTAGGCCGGGTGGGACAGAACAAGAGACCCAGTACTTC

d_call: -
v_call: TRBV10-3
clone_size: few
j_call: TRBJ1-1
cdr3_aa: CAISRQWIGLNTEAFF
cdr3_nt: TGTGCCATCAGTCGACAGTGGATAGGTTTGAACACTGAAGCTTTCTTT

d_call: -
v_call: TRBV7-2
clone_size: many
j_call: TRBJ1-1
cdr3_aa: CASSLDAVTVNTEAFF
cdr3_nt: TGTGCCAGCAGCTTAGACGCCGTCACGGTGAACACTGAAGCTTTCTTT

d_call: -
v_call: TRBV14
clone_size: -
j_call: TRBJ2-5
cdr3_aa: CASSQEPLGETQYF
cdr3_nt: TGTGCCAGCAGCCAAGAACCCCTGGGGGAGACCCAGTACTTC

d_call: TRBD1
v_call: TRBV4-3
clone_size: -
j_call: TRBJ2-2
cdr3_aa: CASSQHRGLGGELFF
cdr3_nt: TGCGCCAGCAGCCAGCACAGGGGGCTGGGCGGGGAGCTGTTTTTT

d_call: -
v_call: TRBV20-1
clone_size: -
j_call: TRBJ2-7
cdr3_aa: CSARDVEGTYDF
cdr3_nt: TGCAGTGCTAGAGATGTCGAGGGGACCTACGACTTC

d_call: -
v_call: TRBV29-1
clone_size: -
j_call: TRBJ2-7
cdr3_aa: CSVEQGSSYEQYF
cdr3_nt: TGCAGCGTTGAACAGGGCAGCTCCTACGAGCAGTACTTC

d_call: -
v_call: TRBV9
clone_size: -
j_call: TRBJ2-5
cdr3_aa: CASSAVSQETQYF
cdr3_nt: TGTGCCAGCAGCGCTGTCTCACAAGAGACCCAGTACTTC

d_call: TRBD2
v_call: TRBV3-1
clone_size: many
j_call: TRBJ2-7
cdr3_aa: CASSGQWTSGGREQYF
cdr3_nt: TGTGCCAGCAGCGGGCAATGGACTAGCGGGGGGCGCGAGCAGTACTTC

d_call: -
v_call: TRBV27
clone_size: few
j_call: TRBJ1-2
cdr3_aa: CASSSMGLGIGYTF
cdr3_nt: TGTGCCAGCAGTTCTATGGGGCTGGGGATCGGCTACACCTTC

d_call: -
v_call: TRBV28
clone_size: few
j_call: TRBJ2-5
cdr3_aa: CASSLLGPGEETQYF
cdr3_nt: TGTGCCAGCAGTTTATTGGGACCAGGGGAAGAGACCCAGTACTTC

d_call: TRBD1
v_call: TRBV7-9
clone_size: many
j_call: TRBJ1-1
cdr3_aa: CASRGTGHMNTEAFF
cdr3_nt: TGTGCCAGCCGGGGGACAGGACACATGAACACTGAAGCTTTCTTT

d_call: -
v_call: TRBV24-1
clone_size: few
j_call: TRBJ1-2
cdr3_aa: CATSDLHSNYGYTF
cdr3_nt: TGTGCCACCAGTGATTTGCACAGTAACTATGGCTACACCTTC

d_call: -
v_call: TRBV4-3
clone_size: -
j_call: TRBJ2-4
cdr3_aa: CASSQEGGAKNIQYF
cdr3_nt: TGCGCCAGCAGCCAAGAAGGAGGGGCCAAAAACATTCAGTACTTC

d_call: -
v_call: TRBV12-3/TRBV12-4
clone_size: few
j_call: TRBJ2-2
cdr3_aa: CASSFFGVGGELFF
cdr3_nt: TGTGCCAGCAGTTTTTTTGGGGTGGGCGGGGAGCTGTTTTTT

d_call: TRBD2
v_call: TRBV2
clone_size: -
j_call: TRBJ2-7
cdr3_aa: CASRGGSASYEQYF
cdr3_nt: TGTGCCAGCAGGGGGGGGTCCGCATCCTACGAGCAGTACTTC

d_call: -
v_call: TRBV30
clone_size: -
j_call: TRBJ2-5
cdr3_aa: CAWAPGQKGETQYF
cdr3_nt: TGTGCCTGGGCCCCGGGGCAGAAGGGGGAGACCCAGTACTTC